This T cell receptor beta chain emerged from a study of tumor-infiltrating lymphocytes in primary liver carcinoma. Overall study results and limits: Tumors reached a significantly greater top-250-clone fraction than blood did (p = 0.039).

The CDR3 loop spans 14 amino acids. In germline, CDR1 is WSHSY, CDR2 SAAADI. V lost 6 bases and J lost 5; bases outside the gene matches: 8. Reverse transcription of approximately 500 ng total RNA with a constant-region primer produced TCR beta cDNA. Amplification in three nested multiplex PCR rounds with slightly modified ARM-PCR gave rise to TCR beta libraries. The opening two PCR rounds, around 9 cycles each, paired TRBV1-TRBV30 forward primers with a C-beta reverse primer. TCRdb ran MiXCR on the multiplex PCR reads and lists one entry per CDR3 protein. The table has roughly 50,000 distinct CDR3 sequences, roughly 77% seen once; the top ten hold approximately 25%. Total RNA and DNA came together from around 20-30 mg of bulk tissue without cell sorting. Sampling was performed at five separate regions of each tumor. Comments on this clonotype: Its target is not known.

This TCR was recovered from a man aged 40-50 years with primary liver carcinoma and hepatitis B virus infection. The specimen sequenced was liver tumor tissue from sampling region 2. Subset noted: tumor region T2, inferior pole. The V and J genes are TRBV10-2 and TRBJ2-5, with 8 bases identical to TRBD2. CDR3 in amino acids: CASRETSEAETQYF. DNA of the CDR3: TGCGCCAGCAGAGAGACTAGCGAGGCGGAGACCCAGTACTTC.